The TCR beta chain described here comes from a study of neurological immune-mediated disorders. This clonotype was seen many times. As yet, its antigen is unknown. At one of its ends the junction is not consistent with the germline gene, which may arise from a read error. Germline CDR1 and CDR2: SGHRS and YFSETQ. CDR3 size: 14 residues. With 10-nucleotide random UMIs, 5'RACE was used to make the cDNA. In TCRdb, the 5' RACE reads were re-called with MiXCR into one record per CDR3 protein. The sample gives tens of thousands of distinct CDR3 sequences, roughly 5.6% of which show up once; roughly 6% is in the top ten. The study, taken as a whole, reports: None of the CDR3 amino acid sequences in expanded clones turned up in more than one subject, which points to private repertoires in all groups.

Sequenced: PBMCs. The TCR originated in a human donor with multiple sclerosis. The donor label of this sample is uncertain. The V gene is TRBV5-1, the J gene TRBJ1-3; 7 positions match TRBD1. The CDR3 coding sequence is TGCGCCAGCCGCTTCGAGGGGGCCGGAAACACCATATATTTT. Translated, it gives CASRFEGAGNTIYF.